Sequencing of this TCR beta chain was carried out in a study of T cell responses to AZD1222 COVID-19 vaccine. Broader study findings: Only a handful of AZD1222 recipients tested seropositive at baseline.

Of note for this clone: Its antigen is still unknown.

Only in-frame clones appear in the TCRdb table, and some are missing; sequencing was by immunoSEQ multiplex PCR. Of tens of thousands of clones listed, roughly 88% are singletons. The V gene's germline CDR1 is SGHTA and CDR2 FQGTGA. This CDR3 comprises 14 residues. V lost 5 bases and J lost 5, with 14 bases in between. The chain has TRBV7-3 and TRBJ2-3; the D gene could be TRBD1 or TRBD2 (5 bases each). The origin of this receptor is an adult who received the AZD1222 COVID-19 vaccine. Sequenced here: peripheral blood, sampled 28 days after the second AZD1222 dose. The CDR3 DNA reads as TGTGCCAGCAGCCCCGGGACCGCACGAGATACGCAGTATTTT. Translation: CASSPGTARDTQYF.